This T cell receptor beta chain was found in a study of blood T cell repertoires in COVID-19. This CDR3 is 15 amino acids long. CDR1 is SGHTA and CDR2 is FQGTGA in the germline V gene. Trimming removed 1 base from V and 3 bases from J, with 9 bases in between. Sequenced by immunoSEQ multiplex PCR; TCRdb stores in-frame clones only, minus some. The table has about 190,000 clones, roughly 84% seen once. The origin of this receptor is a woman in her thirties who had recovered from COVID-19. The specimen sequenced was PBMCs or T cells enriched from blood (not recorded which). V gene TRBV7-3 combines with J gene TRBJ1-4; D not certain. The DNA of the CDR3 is TGTGCCAGCAGCTTAAGCCGGGGTGCTAATGAAAAACTGTTTTTT. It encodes CASSLSRGANEKLFF.